This T cell receptor (beta chain) was sequenced in a study of T cells after yellow fever vaccination. Across the whole study: Each low-cell-number fraction was prepared by means of SMART-Seq v4 Ultra Low Input.

Regarding the study as a whole: Booster sampling recovered most clones from primary vaccination (under 97% CD4, roughly 88% CD8).

On this clonotype: Its antigen remains unknown.

In TCRdb, the 5' RACE reads were re-called with MiXCR into one record per CDR3 protein. The top ten clones hold roughly an eighth of a sample with 450,000 to 550,000 distinct CDR3 sequences, roughly a fifth of them seen once. The V end lost 2 bases, the J end lost 5 bases, and 19 bases lay between the germline ends. CDR3 size: 16 residues. The germline V gene encodes CDR1 SGHNT and CDR2 YYREEE (reference sequence). The V gene is TRBV5-4, the J gene TRBJ2-5; D is possibly TRBD2 (6 bases). The sequence was collected from a man aged 30-40 years who received the YFV17D yellow fever vaccine. The sequencing used PBMCs, collected 15 days after the yellow fever booster vaccination. CDR3 region: CASSLRSGGVRETQYF. CDR3 in DNA: TGTGCCAGCAGCTTAAGGTCCGGGGGTGTAAGGGAGACCCAGTACTTC.